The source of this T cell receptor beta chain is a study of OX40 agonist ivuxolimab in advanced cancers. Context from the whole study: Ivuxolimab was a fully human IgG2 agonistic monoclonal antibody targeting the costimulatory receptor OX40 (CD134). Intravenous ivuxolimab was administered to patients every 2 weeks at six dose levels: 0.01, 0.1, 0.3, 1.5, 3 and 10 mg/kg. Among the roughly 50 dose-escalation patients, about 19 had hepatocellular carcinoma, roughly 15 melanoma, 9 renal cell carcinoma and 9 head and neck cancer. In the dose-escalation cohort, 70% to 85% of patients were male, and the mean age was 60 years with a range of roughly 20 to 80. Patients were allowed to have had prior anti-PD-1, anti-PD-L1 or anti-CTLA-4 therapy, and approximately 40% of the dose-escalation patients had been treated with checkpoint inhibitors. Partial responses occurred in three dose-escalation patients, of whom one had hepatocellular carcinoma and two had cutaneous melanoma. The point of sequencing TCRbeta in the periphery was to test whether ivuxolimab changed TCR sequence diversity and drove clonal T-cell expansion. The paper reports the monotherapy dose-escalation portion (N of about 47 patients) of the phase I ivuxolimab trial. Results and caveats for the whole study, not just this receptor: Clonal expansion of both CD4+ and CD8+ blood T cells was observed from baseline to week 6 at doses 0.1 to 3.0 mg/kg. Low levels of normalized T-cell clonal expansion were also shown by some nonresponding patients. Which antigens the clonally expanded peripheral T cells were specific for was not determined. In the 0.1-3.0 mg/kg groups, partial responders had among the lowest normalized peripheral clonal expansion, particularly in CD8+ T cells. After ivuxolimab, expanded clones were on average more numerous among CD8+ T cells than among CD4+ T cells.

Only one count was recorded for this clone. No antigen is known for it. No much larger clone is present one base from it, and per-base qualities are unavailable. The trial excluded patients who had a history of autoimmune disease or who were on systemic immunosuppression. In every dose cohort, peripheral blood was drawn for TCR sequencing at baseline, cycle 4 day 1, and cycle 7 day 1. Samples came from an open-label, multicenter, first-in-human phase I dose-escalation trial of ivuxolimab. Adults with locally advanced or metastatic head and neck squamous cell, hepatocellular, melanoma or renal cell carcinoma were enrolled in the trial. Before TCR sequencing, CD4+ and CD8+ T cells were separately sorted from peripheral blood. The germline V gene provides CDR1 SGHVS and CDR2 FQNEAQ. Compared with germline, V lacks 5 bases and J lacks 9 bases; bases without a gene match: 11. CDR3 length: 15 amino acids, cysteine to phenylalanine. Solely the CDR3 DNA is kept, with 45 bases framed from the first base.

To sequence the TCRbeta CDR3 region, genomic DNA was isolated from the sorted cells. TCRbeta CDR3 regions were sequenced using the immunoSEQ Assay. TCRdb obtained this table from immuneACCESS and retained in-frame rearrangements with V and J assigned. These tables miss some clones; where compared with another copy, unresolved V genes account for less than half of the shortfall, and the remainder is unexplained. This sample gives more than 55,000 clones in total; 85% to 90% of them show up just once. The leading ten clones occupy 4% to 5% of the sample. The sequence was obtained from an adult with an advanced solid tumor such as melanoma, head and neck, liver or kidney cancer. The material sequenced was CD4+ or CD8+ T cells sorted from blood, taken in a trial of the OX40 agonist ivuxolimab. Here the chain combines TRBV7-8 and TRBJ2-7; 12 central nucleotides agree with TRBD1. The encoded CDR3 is CASSMNAGQGAGQYF. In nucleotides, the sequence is TGTGCCAGCAGCATGAACGCGGGACAGGGGGCAGGGCAGTACTTC.